This TCR beta chain is from a study of cytomegalovirus exposure and HLA in healthy donors. Study-wide results and limits: The only immune exposure information that was available was CMV serostatus. A few chains tied to CMV proved CMV antigen-specific in vitro.

From germline, CDR1 is MNHEY and CDR2 SMNVEV (reference sequence). This CDR3 has 16 amino acids. V lost 5 bases and J 9 bases, leaving 23 bases between the germline ends. The primer mix had 60 Vbeta and 13 Jbeta primers. Only in-frame clones appear in the TCRdb table, and some are missing; sequencing was by immunoSEQ multiplex PCR. The sample lists 110,000 or so clones, about 68% occurring once. Details on this clone: Its antigen is currently unknown.

The receptor's source is a woman aged 40-49 years in good health and CMV-seropositive. The chain is built from TRBV27 and TRBJ2-1; weak D call: TRBD1 (6 bases). The material sequenced was PBMCs. The CDR3 loop reads CASSTLSPTGIGEQFF. CDR3 DNA sequence: TGTGCCAGCAGTACTCTCTCTCCCACAGGGATTGGTGAGCAGTTCTTC.